This TCR beta chain was identified during a study of blood T cell repertoires in COVID-19. Across the whole study: Italy, Spain and the United States were the sources of the convalescent and acute COVID-19 samples. PBMCs, B-cell-depleted T cells, or T cells provided the cDNA or gDNA that made up the material.

Germline CDR1 SGHRS, CDR2 YFSETQ. The CDR3 is 15 amino acids. Trimming took off 0 bases at V and 1 base at J, with 8 bases between the two ends. This clone was counted once. Original processing methods: Estimates of nucleated cell counts were drawn from the amplification of reference gene primers. Using immunoSEQ multiplex PCR, the repertoire was profiled, and TCRdb retains in-frame clones only, with some absent. V, J and clone size reflect that table, while D and trimming were determined from the DNA. Here the sample spans under 35,000 clones, 90% to 95% being singletons. The chain combines TRBV5-1 with TRBJ2-1; TRBD1 might be the D (6 bases). Sequencing used peripheral blood. The clonotype was recovered from a human donor in a cohort sampled during active COVID-19. CDR3 sequence: CASSLDRVSYNEQFF. The DNA of the CDR3 is TGCGCCAGCAGCTTGGACAGGGTGTCCTACAATGAGCAGTTCTTC.